This TCR beta chain emerged from a study of blood T cell repertoires in COVID-19. CDR1 is LNHDA, CDR2 SQIVND, per germline (reference sequence). This CDR3 region has 15 residues. Germline trimming cut 4 bases from V and 1 base from J; bases unmatched to any gene: 5. Here immunoSEQ multiplex PCR was the method, and the copy in TCRdb shows in-frame clones only, minus some. This table holds roughly 350,000 clones, about 85% found once. Sequencing was done on a sample of peripheral blood. This sequence joins TRBV19 and TRBJ1-2, with 8 bases that match TRBD1. This TCR derives from a woman aged 18-29 years with acute or convalescent COVID-19. In DNA, the CDR3 is TGTGCCAGTAGTACCGGGACAGGCCTTAACTATGGCTACACCTTC. This encodes CASSTGTGLNYGYTF.